The 19 T cell receptor beta chains below come from one sample, sequenced in a study of blood T cell repertoires in COVID-19. This table comes from immunoSEQ multiplex PCR, and its TCRdb copy is limited to in-frame clones, with some not included. The data hold 160,000 or so clones, with approximately 88% observed a single time. The sequencing input was PBMCs or T cells enriched from blood (not recorded which). These receptors all come from a woman between 45 and 60 years old who had recovered from COVID-19.

This clone was seen a single time. V and J are TRBV14 and TRBJ2-7, with 8 bases identical to TRBD2. Germline V lookup: CDR1 SGHDN, CDR2 FVKESK. J gave up 6 bases and V 1 base, and 5 bases lay outside the gene matches. This CDR3 is built from 14 residues. The CDR3 loop reads CASSQVYGGGEQYF. CDR3 bases: TGTGCCAGCAGCCAAGTATACGGGGGGGGCGAGCAGTACTTC.

The genes are TRBV5-1 and TRBJ2-3; D might be TRBD1 (6 bases). With 2 bases removed from V and 3 bases from J, the gap between germline ends came to 10 bases. The CDR3 is 14 amino acids. CDR1 and CDR2 from the germline V gene are SGHRS and YFSETQ. The CDR3 bases are TGCGCCAGCAGCTTTCGGACAGAAACAGATACGCAGTATTTT. It is translated as CASSFRTETDTQYF.

This rearrangement joins TRBV3-1 (or the pseudogene TRBV3-2) to TRBJ2-3, with TRBD2 matching 8 bases. The germline gives CDR1 LGHDT, CDR2 YNNKEL (reference sequence). V lost 1 base, J lost 1 base, and 1 base stayed unmatched. The CDR3 is 15 amino acids. The CDR3 here is CASSQVAGRTDTQYF. As DNA, the CDR3 is TGTGCCAGCAGCCAAGTAGCGGGGCGCACAGATACGCAGTATTTT.

The V and J genes are TRBV18 and TRBJ1-1, with 7 nucleotides matching TRBD1. Germline loops: CDR1 KGHSH, CDR2 LQKENI. This CDR3 spans 16 amino acids. Trimming removed 4 bases from V and 1 base from J; junction bases left unmatched: 9. The CDR3: CASSLKWTGANTEAFF. CDR3 sequence (DNA): TGTGCCAGCTCACTAAAATGGACAGGAGCGAACACTGAAGCTTTCTTT. The full variable domain, with the rest looked up from reference TRBV18 and TRBJ1-1, is NAGVMQNPRHLVRRRGQEARLRCSPMKGHSHVYWYRQLPEEGLKFMVYLQKENIIDESGMPKERFSAEFPKEGPSILRIQQVVRGDSAAYFCASSLKWTGANTEAFFGQGTRLTVV.

This sequence joins TRBV6-2 or TRBV6-3 and TRBJ2-2; 12 bases line up with TRBD1. Germline V gene lookup returns CDR1 MNHEY and CDR2 SVGEGT. CDR3 length: 16 residues. Trimming at V came to 5 bases and at J to 9 bases, leaving 10 bases not matched to a gene. The CDR3 DNA is TGTGCCAGCAGTAAACCGGGACAGGGGGCGCTCCGGGAGCTGTTTTTT. Protein product: CASSKPGQGALRELFF.

The table lists this clone with a count of one. The chain has TRBV7-6 and TRBJ2-2; D is possibly TRBD1 (6 bases). The germline V gene has CDR1 SGHVS and CDR2 FNYEAQ. Trimming pared 5 bases from V and 4 bases from J, leaving 14 bases between. The CDR3 length is 15 residues. The CDR3 region is CASSRLQGSTGELFF. The CDR3 region has the DNA TGTGCCAGCAGCCGATTACAGGGTTCCACCGGGGAGCTGTTTTTT. Looking up the rest from reference TRBV7-6 and TRBJ2-2 gives the full variable domain: GAGVSQSPRYKVTKRGQDVALRCDPISGHVSLYWYRQALGQGPEFLTYFNYEAQQDKSGLPNDRFSAERPEGSISTLTIQRTEQRDSAMYRCASSRLQGSTGELFFGEGSRLTVL.

V and J are TRBV23-1 and TRBJ2-7; a weak D match, TRBD2 (6 bases). Being an ORF, TRBV23-1 has a function that is uncertain. The CDR3 is 12 residues long. Trimming removed 11 bases from V and 6 bases from J, with 17 bases in between. This chain's CDR3 is CARPGRLGEQYF. The CDR3 DNA reads TGCGCCCGACCCGGGCGACTAGGCGAGCAGTACTTC.

This clone was recorded only once. The genes are TRBV4-2 and TRBJ1-1, with D possibly TRBD1 on 6 matching bases. V lost 2 bases and J 5 bases, leaving 15 bases between the germline ends. From germline, CDR1 is LGHNA and CDR2 YNFKEQ. The CDR3 is 15 amino acids. The CDR3 DNA is TGTGCCAGCAGCCAATTCGGCGGGGGCGGGACTGAAGCTTTCTTT. Protein product: CASSQFGGGGTEAFF.

This clone occurred a few times. The chain recombines TRBV7-6 with TRBJ2-3; tentatively, D is TRBD1 (6 bases). There are 14 residues in the CDR3. The V gene's germline CDR1 is SGHVS and CDR2 FNYEAQ. Trimming stripped 1 base from V and 3 bases from J, with 8 bases between. Here the CDR3 DNA reads TGTGCCAGCAGCTTAGGGACAGTGACAGATACGCAGTATTTT. Protein sequence: CASSLGTVTDTQYF.

The chain is built from TRBV13 and TRBJ2-2; 10 nucleotides agree with TRBD1. Per germline, CDR1 PRHDT and CDR2 FYEKMQ (reference sequence). With 4 bases clipped from V and 2 bases from J, the junction kept 4 bases outside the gene matches. The CDR3 totals 16 residues. Written as DNA, the CDR3 is TGTGCCAGCAGCTCAGACAGGGGGCTTAACACCGGGGAGCTGTTTTTT. Translation gives CASSSDRGLNTGELFF.

The rearrangement links TRBV6-5 to TRBJ2-5, with TRBD1 as a possible D gene (5 bases). This CDR3 has 14 amino acids. V was cut by 3 bases and J by 2 bases, with 10 bases left in between. From germline, CDR1 is MNHEY and CDR2 SVGAGI. This chain's CDR3 is CASSYSPGQETQYF. For the CDR3, the DNA is TGTGCCAGCAGTTATAGCCCAGGGCAAGAGACCCAGTACTTC.

The chain couples TRBV2 to TRBJ1-6; 12 positions match TRBD1. This CDR3 comprises 15 residues. The J segment lost 5 bases and the V segment lost 8 bases, leaving 4 bases of the junction unmatched. Per germline, CDR1 SNHLY and CDR2 FYNNEI. Here the CDR3 DNA reads TGTGCCAGCGGGGACAGGGGGCAAGATAATTCACCCCTCCACTTT. Translated, it gives CASGDRGQDNSPLHF.

The chain links TRBV9 to TRBJ1-2; 8 bases fit TRBD1. Per germline, CDR1 SGDLS and CDR2 YYNGEE. The V segment lost 3 bases and the J segment 5 bases; nucleotides outside the gene matches: 12. The CDR3 consists of 16 residues. The CDR3 sequence is CASSAGVEGTGYGYTF. CDR3 coding DNA: TGTGCCAGCAGCGCCGGGGTTGAAGGGACAGGATATGGCTACACCTTC.

The rearrangement links TRBV6-1 to TRBJ1-5, with 7 bases aligning to TRBD1. The CDR3 sequence is 16 residues long. After removal of 4 bases from V and 3 bases from J, the junction contained 9 bases not matched to a gene. From germline, CDR1 is MNHNS and CDR2 SASEGT. The CDR3 loop reads CASSVTGIPFNQPQHF. For the CDR3, the DNA is TGTGCCAGCAGTGTGACAGGGATCCCTTTCAATCAGCCCCAGCATTTT.

V usage is TRBV19 and J usage is TRBJ2-6, with 13 bases that match TRBD2. This CDR3 is 17 amino acids long. Germline CDR1 and CDR2: LNHDA and SQIVND (reference sequence). Germline trimming cut 6 bases from V and 1 base from J; bases unmatched to any gene: 3. CDR3 sequence: CASSTGLAGSGANVLTF. CDR3 in DNA: TGTGCCAGTAGCACGGGACTAGCGGGGTCTGGGGCCAACGTCCTGACTTTC.

The V and J genes are TRBV19 and TRBJ2-7; tentative D call: TRBD2 (7 bases). Trimming took off 5 bases at V and 6 bases at J, with 14 bases between the two ends. Germline lookup yields CDR1 LNHDA and CDR2 SQIVND (reference sequence). This CDR3 contains 13 residues. CDR3 amino acids: CASSVRGAVEQYF. CDR3 DNA sequence: TGTGCCAGTAGTGTCCGGGGGGCGGTCGAGCAGTACTTC.

This chain joins TRBV10-3 and TRBJ2-1; tentative D call: TRBD2 (5 bases). CDR1 is ENHRY, CDR2 SYGVKD, per germline. Trimming removed 5 bases from V and 9 bases from J, with 11 bases in between. This CDR3 is 12 amino acids long. CDR3 bases: TGTGCCATCAGTCCGGTGGGGAGTGAGCAGTTCTTC. It translates to CAISPVGSEQFF.

This chain connects TRBV13 to TRBJ1-2, with D uncertain. The CDR3 length is 14 residues. The V and J ends lost 1 base and 1 base respectively, with 7 bases between them. Germline lookup yields CDR1 PRHDT and CDR2 FYEKMQ (reference sequence). Here the CDR3 reads CASSLVGVNYGYTF. The CDR3 nucleotides are TGTGCCAGCAGCTTAGTCGGGGTTAACTATGGCTACACCTTC.

The chain carries TRBV19 and TRBJ2-1; possible D gene TRBD2, 6 bases. Looked up from germline, CDR1 is LNHDA and CDR2 is SQIVND (reference sequence). The CDR3 consists of 16 residues. V dropped 4 bases and J dropped 2 bases, with 15 bases sitting between them. The CDR3, as DNA: TGTGCCAGTAGTACGAGACTAGGGTCTACCTACAATGAGCAGTTCTTC. It specifies CASSTRLGSTYNEQFF.